This T cell receptor (beta chain) was found in a study of identifying expanded T cells in peripheral blood. Findings and caveats of the study: Across healthy donors, higher total template counts meant significantly greater roughly 2-week count variance.

This CDR3 is 14 amino acids long. Germline V CDR1 and CDR2: SGHRS, YFSETQ. The V and J ends lost 1 base and 4 bases respectively, with 11 bases between them. TCRdb keeps only in-frame clones here, not all; method: immunoSEQ multiplex PCR. Among approximately 110,000 clones, about 85% were seen once, and the ten largest hold 8.4%. With regard to this clone: Its antigen is not known.

This TCR came from a person aged 18 to 75 in good health. The specimen sequenced was blood. The chain carries TRBV5-1 and TRBJ1-1; the D is unclear. The CDR3 DNA reads as TGCGCCAGCAGCTTGTTAGCGGAGACCACTGAAGCTTTCTTT. This gives the protein CASSLLAETTEAFF.